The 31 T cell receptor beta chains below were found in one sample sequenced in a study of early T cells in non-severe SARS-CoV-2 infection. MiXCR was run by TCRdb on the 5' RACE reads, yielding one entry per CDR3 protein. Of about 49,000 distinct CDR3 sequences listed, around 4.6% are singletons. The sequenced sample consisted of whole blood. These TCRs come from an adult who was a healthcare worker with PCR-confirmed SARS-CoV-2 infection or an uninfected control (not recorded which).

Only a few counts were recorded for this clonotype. DNA for the CDR3: TGTGCCAGCAGCATCAGACCGAGCGGGAGAGGCGATGAGCAGTTCTTC. It translates to CASSIRPSGRGDEQFF. The rearrangement uses TRBV28 and TRBJ2-1; 8 bases line up with TRBD2. This CDR3 comprises 16 residues. Germline V gene data show CDR1 as MDHEN and CDR2 as SYDVKM. Trimming cost V 6 bases and J 8 bases; bases outside gene matches: 15. Supplemented by reference TRBV28 and TRBJ2-1, the full variable domain reads DVKVTQSSRYLVKRTGEKVFLECVQDMDHENMFWYRQDPGLGLRLIYFSYDVKMKEKGDIPEGYSVSREKKERFSLILESASTNQTSMYLCASSIRPSGRGDEQFFGPGTRLTVL.

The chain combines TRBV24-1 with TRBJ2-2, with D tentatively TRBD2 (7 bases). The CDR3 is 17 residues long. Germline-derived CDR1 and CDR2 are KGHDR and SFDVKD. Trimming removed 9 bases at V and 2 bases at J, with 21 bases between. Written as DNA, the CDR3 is TGTGCCACCTCGGGGGGACCCGGACAGATAAACACCGGGGAGCTGTTTTTT. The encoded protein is CATSGGPGQINTGELFF.

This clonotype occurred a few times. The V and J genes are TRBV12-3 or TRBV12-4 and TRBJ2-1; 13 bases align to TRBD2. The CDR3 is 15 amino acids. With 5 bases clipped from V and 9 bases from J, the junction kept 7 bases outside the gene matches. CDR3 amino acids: CASSATSGRASEQFF. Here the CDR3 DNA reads TGTGCCAGCAGTGCCACTAGCGGGAGGGCCTCTGAGCAGTTCTTC.

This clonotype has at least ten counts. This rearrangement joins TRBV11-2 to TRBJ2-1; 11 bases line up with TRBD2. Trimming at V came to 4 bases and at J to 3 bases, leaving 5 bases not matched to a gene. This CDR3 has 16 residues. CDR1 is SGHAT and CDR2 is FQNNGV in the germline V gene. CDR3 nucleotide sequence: TGTGCCAGCAGCTACCCGGGACTAGCGGACTACAATGAGCAGTTCTTC. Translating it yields CASSYPGLADYNEQFF.

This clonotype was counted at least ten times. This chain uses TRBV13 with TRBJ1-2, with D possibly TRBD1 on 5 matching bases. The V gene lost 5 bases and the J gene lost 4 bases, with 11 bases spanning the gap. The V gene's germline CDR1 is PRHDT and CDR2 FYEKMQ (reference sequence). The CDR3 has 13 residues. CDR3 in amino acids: CASSTDSLYGYTF. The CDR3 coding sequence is TGTGCCAGCAGCACCGACAGCCTCTATGGCTACACCTTC.

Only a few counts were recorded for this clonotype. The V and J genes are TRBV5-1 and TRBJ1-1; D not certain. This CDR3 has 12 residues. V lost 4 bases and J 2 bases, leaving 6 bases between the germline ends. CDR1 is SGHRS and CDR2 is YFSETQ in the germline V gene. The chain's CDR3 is CASSKDNTEAFF. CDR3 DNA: TGCGCCAGCAGCAAGGACAACACTGAAGCTTTCTTT.

The DNA for the CDR3 is TGCGCCAGCAGCCCTAGCGGCTCCTCGTCCTACGAGCAGTACTTC. It specifies CASSPSGSSSYEQYF. The rearrangement uses TRBV4-1 and TRBJ2-7; 7 positions match TRBD2. V lost 4 bases, J lost 1 base, and 7 bases stayed unmatched. This CDR3 region has 15 residues. From germline, CDR1 is MGHRA and CDR2 YSYEKL.

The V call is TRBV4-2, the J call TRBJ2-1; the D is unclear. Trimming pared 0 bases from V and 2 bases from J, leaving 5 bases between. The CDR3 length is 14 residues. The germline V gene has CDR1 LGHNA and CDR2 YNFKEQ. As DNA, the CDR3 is TGTGCCAGCAGCCAAGATCTTGCCTACAATGAGCAGTTCTTC. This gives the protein CASSQDLAYNEQFF.

In DNA, the CDR3 is TGTGCCAGCAGCCATCCGGGACTAGCTCCAGATACGCAGTATTTT. It specifies CASSHPGLAPDTQYF. The chain has TRBV4-2 and TRBJ2-3; 9 bases line up with TRBD2. The CDR3 contains 15 residues. V shed 3 bases and J 4 bases; nucleotides not matched to a gene: 5. Looked up from germline, CDR1 is LGHNA and CDR2 is YNFKEQ.

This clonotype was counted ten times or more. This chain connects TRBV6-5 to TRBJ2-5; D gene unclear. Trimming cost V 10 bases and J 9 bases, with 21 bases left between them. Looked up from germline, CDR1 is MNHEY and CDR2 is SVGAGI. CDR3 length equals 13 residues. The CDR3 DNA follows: TGTGCCACTGCTCGGCTGTCCCAGACGGCCCAGTACTTC. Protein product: CATARLSQTAQYF.

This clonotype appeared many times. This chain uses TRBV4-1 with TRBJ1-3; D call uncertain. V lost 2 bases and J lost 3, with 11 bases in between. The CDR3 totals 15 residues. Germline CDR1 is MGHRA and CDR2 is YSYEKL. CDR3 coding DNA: TGCGCCAGCAGCCAACTGGACGGAATTGGAAACACCATATATTTT. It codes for CASSQLDGIGNTIYF.

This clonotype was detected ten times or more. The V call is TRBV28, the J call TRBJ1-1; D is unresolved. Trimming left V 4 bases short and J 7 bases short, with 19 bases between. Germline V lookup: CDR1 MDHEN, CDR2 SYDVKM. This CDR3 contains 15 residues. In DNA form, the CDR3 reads TGTGCCAGCAGTTCCTCCGGGAGGCCCAATGATGAAGCTTTCTTT. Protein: CASSSSGRPNDEAFF.

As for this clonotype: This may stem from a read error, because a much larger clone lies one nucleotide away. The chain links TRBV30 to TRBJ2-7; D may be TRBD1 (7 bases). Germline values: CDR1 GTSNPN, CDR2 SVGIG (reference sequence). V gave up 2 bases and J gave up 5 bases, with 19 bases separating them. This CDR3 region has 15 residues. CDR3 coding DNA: TGTGCCTGGAGTCGGTTGACAGGGAGGATCAACGAGCAGTACTTC. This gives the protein CAWSRLTGRINEQYF. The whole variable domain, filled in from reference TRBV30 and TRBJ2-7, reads SQTIHQWPATLVQPVGSPLSLECTVEGTSNPNLYWYRQAAGRGLQLLFYSVGIGQISSEVPQNLSASRPQDRQFILSSKKLLLSDSGFYLCAWSRLTGRINEQYFGPGTRLTVT.

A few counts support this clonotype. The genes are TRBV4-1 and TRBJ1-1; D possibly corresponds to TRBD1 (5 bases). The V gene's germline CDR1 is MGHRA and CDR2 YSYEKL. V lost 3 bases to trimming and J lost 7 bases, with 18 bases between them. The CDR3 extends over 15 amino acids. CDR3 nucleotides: TGCGCCAGCAGCCACCCCCCCCAGGGCGGTGGTGAAGCTTTCTTT. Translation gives CASSHPPQGGGEAFF.

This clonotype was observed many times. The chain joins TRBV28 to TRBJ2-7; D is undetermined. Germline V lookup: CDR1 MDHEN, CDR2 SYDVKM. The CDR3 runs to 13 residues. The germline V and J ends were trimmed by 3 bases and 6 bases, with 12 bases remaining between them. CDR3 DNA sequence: TGTGCCAGCAGTTTCTTCTTCGGGTCCGAGCAGTACTTC. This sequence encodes CASSFFFGSEQYF.

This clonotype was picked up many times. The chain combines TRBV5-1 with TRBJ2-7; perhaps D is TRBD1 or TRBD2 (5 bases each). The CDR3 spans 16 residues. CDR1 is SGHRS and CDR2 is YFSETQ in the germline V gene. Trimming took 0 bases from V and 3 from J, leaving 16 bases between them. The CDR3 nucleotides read TGCGCCAGCAGCTTGGACCCGGGACGGTTGGTCTACGAGCAGTACTTC. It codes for CASSLDPGRLVYEQYF. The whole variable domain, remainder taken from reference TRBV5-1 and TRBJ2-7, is KAGVTQTPRYLIKTRGQQVTLSCSPISGHRSVSWYQQTPGQGLQFLFEYFSETQRNKGNFPGRFSGRQFSNSRSEMNVSTLELGDSALYLCASSLDPGRLVYEQYFGPGTRLTVT.

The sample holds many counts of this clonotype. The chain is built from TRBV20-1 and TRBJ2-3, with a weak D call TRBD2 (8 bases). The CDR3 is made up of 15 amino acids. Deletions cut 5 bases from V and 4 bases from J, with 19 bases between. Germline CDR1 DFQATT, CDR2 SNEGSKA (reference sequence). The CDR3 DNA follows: TGCAGTGCTCGAACAGGGGTAGCGGGGTCAGATACGCAGTATTTT. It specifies CSARTGVAGSDTQYF.

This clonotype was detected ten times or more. CDR3 nucleotide sequence: TGTGCCAGCAGTCCACAGGGCGGAGTAAGCAATCAGCCCCAGCATTTT. Its translation is CASSPQGGVSNQPQHF. This chain connects TRBV7-2 to TRBJ1-5; possible D gene TRBD1, 6 bases. The V gene lost 6 bases and the J gene lost 1 base, with 16 bases spanning the gap. The CDR3 loop spans 16 amino acids. CDR1 and CDR2 from the germline V gene are SGHTA and FQGNSA.

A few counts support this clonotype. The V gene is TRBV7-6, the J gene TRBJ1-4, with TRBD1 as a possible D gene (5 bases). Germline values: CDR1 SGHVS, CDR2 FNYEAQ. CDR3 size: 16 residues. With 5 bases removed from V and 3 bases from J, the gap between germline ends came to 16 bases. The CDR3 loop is CASSPGLTGPNEKLFF. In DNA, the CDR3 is TGTGCCAGCAGCCCGGGCCTTACGGGGCCTAATGAAAAACTGTTTTTT.

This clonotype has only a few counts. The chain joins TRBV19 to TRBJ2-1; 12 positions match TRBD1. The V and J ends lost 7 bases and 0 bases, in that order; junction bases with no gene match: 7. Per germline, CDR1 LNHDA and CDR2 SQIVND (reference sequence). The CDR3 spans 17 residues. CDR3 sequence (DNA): TGTGCCAGTACTCTAGGGACAGGGGGCATCTCCTACAATGAGCAGTTCTTC. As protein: CASTLGTGGISYNEQFF. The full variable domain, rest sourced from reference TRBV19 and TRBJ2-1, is DGGITQSPKYLFRKEGQNVTLSCEQNLNHDAMYWYRQDPGQGLRLIYYSQIVNDFQKGDIAEGYSVSREKKESFPLTVTSAQKNPTAFYLCASTLGTGGISYNEQFFGPGTRLTVL.

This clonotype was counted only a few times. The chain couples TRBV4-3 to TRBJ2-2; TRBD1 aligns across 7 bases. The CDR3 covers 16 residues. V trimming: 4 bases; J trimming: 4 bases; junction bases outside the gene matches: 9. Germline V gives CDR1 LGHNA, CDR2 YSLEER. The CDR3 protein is CASSPDRDSSTGELFF. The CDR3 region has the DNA TGCGCCAGCAGCCCCGACAGGGACAGCTCCACCGGGGAGCTGTTTTTT.

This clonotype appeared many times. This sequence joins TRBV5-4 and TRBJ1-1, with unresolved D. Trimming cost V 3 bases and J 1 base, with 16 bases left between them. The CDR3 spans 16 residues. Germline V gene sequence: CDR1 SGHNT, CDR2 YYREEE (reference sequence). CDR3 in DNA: TGTGCCAGCAGCTCCCGGGCCCAAGCAGGGAACACTGAAGCTTTCTTT. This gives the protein CASSSRAQAGNTEAFF.

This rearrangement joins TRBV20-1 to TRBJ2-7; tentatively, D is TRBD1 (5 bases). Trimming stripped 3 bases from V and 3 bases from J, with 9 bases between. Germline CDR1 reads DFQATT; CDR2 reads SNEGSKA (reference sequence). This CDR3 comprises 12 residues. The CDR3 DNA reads TGCAGTGCTAGGAGTAGGGGCTACGAGCAGTACTTC. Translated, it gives CSARSRGYEQYF.

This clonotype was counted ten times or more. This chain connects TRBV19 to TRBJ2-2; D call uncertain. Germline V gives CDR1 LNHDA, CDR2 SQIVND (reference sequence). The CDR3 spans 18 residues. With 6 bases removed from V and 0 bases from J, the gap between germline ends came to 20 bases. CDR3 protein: CASSQFPVVTTNTGELFF. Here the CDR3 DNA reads TGTGCCAGTAGCCAATTCCCCGTAGTTACCACGAACACCGGGGAGCTGTTTTTT.

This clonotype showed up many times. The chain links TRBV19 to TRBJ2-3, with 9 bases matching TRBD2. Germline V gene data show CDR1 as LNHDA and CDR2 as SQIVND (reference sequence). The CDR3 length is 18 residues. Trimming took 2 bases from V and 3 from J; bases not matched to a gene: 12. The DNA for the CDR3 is TGTGCCAGTAGTATATTTCCCCAACTTAGCGGGAGAACAGATACGCAGTATTTT. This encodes CASSIFPQLSGRTDTQYF.

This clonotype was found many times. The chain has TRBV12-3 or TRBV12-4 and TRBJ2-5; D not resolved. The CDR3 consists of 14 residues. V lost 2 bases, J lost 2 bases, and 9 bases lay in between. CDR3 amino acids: CASSLRRQQETQYF. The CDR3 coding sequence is TGTGCCAGCAGTTTACGACGGCAACAAGAGACCCAGTACTTC.

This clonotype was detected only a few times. As DNA, the CDR3 is TGTGCCAGCAGAATAACGGGGACAGTCCAAGAGACCCAGTACTTC. Translation: CASRITGTVQETQYF. V gene TRBV7-2 combines with J gene TRBJ2-5; 7 positions agree with TRBD1. This CDR3 contains 15 residues. Losses at the gene ends were 6 bases for V and 1 base for J; bases not matched to a gene: 8. Germline V gene lookup returns CDR1 SGHTA and CDR2 FQGNSA.

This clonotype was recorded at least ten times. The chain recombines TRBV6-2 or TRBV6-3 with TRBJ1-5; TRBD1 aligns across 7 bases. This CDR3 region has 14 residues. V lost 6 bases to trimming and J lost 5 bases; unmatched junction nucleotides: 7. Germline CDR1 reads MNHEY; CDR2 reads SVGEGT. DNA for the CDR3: TGTGCCAGCAGACCCGGGACAGAGTATCAGCCCCAGCATTTT. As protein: CASRPGTEYQPQHF.

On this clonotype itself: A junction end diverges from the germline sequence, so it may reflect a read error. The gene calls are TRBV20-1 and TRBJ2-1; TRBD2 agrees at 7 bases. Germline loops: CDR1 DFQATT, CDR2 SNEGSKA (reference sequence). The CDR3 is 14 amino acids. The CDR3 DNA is TGCTGTGCTAGTCTAGCGGCCTCCTACGATGAGCAGTTCTTC. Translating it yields CCASLAASYDEQFF.

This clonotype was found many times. CDR3 amino acids: CASRGLAGEVDTQYF. In DNA, the CDR3 is TGTGCCAGCAGAGGACTAGCGGGAGAGGTAGATACGCAGTATTTT. The chain recombines TRBV27 with TRBJ2-3, with 13 bases matching TRBD2. The germline CDR1 and CDR2 sequences are MNHEY and SMNVEV (reference sequence). V lost 6 bases and J lost 5; bases outside the gene matches: 5. The CDR3 runs 15 residues.

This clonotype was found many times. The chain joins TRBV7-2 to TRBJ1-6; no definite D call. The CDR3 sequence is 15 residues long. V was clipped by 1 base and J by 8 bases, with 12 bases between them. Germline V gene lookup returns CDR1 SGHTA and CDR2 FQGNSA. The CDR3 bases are TGTGCCAGCAGCTTAGAGAAGGGCGCGTATTCACCCCTCCACTTT. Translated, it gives CASSLEKGAYSPLHF.